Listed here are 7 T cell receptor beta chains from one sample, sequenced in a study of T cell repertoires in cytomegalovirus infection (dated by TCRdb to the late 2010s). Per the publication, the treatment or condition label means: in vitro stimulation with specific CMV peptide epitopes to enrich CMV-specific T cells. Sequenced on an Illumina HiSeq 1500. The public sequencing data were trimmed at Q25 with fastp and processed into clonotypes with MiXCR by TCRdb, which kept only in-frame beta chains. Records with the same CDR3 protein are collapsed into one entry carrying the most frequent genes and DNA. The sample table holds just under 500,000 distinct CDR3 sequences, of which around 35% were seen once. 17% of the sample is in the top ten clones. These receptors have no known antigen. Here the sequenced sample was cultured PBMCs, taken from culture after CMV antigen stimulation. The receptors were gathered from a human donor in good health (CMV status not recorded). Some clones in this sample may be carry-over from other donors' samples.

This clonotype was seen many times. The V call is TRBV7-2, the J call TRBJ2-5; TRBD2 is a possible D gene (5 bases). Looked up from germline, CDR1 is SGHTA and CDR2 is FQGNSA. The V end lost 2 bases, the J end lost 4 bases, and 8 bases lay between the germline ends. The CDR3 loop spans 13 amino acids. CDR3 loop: CASSLPGLETQYF. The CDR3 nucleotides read TGTGCCAGCAGCTTACCGGGGTTAGAGACCCAGTACTTC.

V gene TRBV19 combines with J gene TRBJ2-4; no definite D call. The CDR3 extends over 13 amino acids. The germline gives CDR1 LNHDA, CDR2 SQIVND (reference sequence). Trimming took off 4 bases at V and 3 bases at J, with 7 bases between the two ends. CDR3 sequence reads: CASSSGDKNIQYF. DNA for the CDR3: TGTGCCAGTAGTAGTGGGGACAAAAACATTCAGTACTTC.

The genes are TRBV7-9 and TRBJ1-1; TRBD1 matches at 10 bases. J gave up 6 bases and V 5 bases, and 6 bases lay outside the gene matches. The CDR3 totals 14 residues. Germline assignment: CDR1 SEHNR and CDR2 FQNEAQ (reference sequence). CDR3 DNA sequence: TGTGCCAGCAGCCAGCGACAGGGGGCCCCTGAAGCTTTCTTT. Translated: CASSQRQGAPEAFF.

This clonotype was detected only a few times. This CDR3 is CASSFMDRGETQYF. The CDR3 DNA reads TGTGCCAGCAGCTTTATGGACAGGGGAGAGACCCAGTACTTC. The chain employs TRBV7-2 and TRBJ2-5; the match to TRBD1 covers 9 bases. The V gene's germline CDR1 is SGHTA and CDR2 FQGNSA. Losses at the gene ends were 3 bases for V and 4 bases for J; bases not matched to a gene: 3. This CDR3 comprises 14 residues.

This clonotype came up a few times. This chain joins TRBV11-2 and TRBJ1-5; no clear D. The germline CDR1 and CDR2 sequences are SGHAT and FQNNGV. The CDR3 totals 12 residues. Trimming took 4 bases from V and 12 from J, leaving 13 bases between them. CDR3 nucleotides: TGTGCCAGCAGCTCAAGGGTTGGGCACCAGCATTTT. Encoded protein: CASSSRVGHQHF.

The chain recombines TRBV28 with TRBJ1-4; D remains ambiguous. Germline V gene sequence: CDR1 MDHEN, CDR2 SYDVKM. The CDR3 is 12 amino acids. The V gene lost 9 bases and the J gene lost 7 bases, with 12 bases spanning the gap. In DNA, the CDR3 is TGTGCCAGTCTGGGTTTGGGTGAAAAACTGTTTTTT. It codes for CASLGLGEKLFF.

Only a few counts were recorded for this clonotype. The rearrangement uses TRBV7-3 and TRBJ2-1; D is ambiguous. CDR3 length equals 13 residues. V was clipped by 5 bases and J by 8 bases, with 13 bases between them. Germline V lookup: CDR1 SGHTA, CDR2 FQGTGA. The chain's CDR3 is CASSESIKDEQFF. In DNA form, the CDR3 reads TGTGCCAGCAGCGAATCTATCAAAGATGAGCAGTTCTTC.